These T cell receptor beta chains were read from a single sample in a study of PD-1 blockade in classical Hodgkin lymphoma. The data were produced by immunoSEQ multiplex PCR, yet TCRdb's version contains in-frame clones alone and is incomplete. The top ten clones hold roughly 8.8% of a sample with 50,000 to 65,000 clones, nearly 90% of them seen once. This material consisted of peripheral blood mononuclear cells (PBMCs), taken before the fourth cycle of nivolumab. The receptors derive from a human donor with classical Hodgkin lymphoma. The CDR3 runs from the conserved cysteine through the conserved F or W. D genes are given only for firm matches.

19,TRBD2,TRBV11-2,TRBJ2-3,CASSLTPPTSGGHTDTQYF
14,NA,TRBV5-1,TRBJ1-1,CASSSSAGDTEAFF
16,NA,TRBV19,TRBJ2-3,CASSVTRTGTTDTQYF
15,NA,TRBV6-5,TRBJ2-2,CASSYPRAKTGELFF
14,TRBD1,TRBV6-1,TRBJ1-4,CASRGRGRAEKLFF
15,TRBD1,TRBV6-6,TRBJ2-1,CASSPTRTGQDEQFF
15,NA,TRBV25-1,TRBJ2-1,CASSDVGGGGNEQFF
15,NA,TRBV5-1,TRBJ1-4,CASSLTGQSNEKLFF
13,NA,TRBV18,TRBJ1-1,CASSAVEDTEAFF
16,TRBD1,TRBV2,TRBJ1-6,CASSGQGISYNSPLHF
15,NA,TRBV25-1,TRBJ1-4,CASSEYSGVDEKLFF
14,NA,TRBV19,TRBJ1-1,CASTPRVANTEAFF
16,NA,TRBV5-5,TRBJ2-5,CASSLSPGHDQETQYF
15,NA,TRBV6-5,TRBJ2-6,CASSTVNSGANVLTF
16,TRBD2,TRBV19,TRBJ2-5,CASSPRTSGVQETQYF
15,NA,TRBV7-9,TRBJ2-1,CASSPKRRASNEQFF
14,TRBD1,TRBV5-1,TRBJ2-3,CASSSGQVSDTQYF
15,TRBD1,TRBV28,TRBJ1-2,CASSGRGGGLYGYTF
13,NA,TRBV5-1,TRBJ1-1,CASGMGGQTEAFF
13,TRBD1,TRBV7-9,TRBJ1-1,CASTSTGVTEAFF
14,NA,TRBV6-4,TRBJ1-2,CASSDTGRRYGYTF
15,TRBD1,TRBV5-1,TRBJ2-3,CASSVGQGAKNTQYF
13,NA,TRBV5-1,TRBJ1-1,CASSLTGVREAFF
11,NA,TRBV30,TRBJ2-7,CAWAGVHEQYF
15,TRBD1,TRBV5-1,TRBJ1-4,CASSPNGAGGEKLFF